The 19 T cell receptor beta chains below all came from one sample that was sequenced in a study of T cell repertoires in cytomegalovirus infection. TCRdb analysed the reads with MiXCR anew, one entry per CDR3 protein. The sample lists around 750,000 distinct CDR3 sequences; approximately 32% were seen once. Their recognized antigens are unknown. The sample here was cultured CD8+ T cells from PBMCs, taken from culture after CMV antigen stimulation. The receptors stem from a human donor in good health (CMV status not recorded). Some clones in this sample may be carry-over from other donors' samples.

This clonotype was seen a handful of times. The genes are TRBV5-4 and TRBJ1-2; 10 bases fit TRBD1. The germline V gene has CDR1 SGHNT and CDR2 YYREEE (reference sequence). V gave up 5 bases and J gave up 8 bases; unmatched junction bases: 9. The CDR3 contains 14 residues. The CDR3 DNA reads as TGTGCCAGCAGTCCGGACAGGGGGACGGGCGGCTACACCTTC. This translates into CASSPDRGTGGYTF.

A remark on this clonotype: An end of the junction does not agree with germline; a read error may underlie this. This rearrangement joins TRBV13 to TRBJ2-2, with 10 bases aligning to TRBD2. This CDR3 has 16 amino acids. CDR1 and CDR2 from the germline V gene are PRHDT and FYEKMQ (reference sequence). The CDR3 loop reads CASSFWTSGRTRELFF. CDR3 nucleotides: TGTGCCAGCAGCTTCTGGACTAGCGGACGCACCCGGGAGCTGTTTTTT.

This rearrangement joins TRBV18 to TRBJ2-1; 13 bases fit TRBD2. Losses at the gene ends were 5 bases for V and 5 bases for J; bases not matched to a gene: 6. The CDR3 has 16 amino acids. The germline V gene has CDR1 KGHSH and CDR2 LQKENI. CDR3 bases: TGTGCCAGCTCAACCGGACTAGCGGGGGAAAACAATGAGCAGTTCTTC. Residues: CASSTGLAGENNEQFF. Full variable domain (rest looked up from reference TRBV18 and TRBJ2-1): NAGVMQNPRHLVRRRGQEARLRCSPMKGHSHVYWYRQLPEEGLKFMVYLQKENIIDESGMPKERFSAEFPKEGPSILRIQQVVRGDSAAYFCASSTGLAGENNEQFFGPGTRLTVL.

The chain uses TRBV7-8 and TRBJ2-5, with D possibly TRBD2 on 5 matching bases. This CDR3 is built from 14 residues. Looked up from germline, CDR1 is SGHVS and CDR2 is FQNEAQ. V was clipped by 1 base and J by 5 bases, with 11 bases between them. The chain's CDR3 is CASSLGGQPETQYF. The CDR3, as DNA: TGTGCCAGCAGCTTAGGAGGGCAGCCGGAGACCCAGTACTTC.

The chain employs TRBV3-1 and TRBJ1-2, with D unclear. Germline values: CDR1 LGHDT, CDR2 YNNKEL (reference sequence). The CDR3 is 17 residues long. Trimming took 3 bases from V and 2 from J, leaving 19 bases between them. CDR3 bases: TGTGCCAGCAGCCAGACTTACGGGGAGTCATGGAACTATGGCTACACCTTC. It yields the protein CASSQTYGESWNYGYTF.

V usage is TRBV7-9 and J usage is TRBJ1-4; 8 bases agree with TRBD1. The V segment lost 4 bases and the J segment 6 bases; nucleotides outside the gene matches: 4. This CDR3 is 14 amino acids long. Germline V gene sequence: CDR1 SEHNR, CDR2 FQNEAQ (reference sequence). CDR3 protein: CASSSGGLYEKLFF. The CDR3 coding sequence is TGTGCCAGCAGCTCAGGGGGCCTCTATGAAAAACTGTTTTTT. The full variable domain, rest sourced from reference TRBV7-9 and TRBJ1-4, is DTGVSQNPRHKITKRGQNVTFRCDPISEHNRLYWYRQTLGQGPEFLTYFQNEAQLEKSRLLSDRFSAERPKGSFSTLEIQRTEQGDSAMYLCASSSGGLYEKLFFGSGTQLSVL.

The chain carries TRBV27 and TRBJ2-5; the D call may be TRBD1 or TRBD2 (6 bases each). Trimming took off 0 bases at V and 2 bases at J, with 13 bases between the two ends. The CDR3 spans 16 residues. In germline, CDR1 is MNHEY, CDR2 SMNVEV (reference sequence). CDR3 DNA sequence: TGTGCCAGCAGTTTATCTCGGGGGCTGTGGCAAGAGACCCAGTACTTC. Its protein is CASSLSRGLWQETQYF.

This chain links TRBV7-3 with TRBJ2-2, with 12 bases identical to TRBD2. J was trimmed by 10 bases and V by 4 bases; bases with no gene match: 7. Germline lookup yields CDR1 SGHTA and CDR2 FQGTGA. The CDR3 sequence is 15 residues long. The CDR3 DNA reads TGTGCCAGCAGCTCACGACTAGCGGGGGTCCTGGAGCTGTTTTTT. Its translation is CASSSRLAGVLELFF.

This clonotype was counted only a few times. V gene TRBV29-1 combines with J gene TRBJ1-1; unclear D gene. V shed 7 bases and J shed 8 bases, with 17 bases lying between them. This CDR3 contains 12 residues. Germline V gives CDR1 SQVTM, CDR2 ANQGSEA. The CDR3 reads CSALTGTMEAFF. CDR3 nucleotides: TGCAGCGCCCTGACGGGAACTATGGAAGCTTTCTTT.

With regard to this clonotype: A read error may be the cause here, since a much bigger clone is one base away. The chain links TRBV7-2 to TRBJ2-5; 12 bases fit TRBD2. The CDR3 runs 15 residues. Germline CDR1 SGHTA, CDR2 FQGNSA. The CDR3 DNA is TGTGTCAGCAGCCCTAGCGGGGGGGCCGGAAAGACCCAGTACTTC. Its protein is CVSSPSGGAGKTQYF.

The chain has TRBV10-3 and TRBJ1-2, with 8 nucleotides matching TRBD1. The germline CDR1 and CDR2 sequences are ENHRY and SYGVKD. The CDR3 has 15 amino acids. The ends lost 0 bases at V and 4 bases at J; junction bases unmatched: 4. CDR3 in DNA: TGTGCCATCAGTGAGTCTCAGGGGGCCGGCTATGGCTACACCTTC. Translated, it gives CAISESQGAGYGYTF.

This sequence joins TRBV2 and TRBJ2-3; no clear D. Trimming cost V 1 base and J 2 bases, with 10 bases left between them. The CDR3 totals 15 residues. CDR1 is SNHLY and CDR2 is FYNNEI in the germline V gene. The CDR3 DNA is TGTGCCAGCAGTGAAGTAACAGCAAACACAGATACGCAGTATTTT. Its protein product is CASSEVTANTDTQYF.

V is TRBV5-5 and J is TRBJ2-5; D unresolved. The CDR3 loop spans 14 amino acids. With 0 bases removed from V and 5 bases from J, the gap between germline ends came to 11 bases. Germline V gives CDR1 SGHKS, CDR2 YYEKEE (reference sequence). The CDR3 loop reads CASSLEVLRETQYF. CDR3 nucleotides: TGTGCCAGCAGCTTGGAGGTCTTGAGGGAGACCCAGTACTTC.

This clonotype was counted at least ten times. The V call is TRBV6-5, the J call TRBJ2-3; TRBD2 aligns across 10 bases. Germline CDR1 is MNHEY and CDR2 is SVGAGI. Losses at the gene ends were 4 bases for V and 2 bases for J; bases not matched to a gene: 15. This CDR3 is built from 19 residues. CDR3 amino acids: CASSSEYSGGPSSTDTQYF. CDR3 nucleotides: TGTGCCAGCAGTTCAGAGTATAGCGGGGGGCCCTCCTCCACAGATACGCAGTATTTT.

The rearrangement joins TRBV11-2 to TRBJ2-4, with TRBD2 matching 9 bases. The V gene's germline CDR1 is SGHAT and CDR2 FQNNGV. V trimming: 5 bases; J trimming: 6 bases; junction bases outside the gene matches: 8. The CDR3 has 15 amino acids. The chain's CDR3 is CASSQSGGKGNIQYF. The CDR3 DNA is TGTGCCAGCAGCCAAAGCGGGGGGAAGGGAAACATTCAGTACTTC.

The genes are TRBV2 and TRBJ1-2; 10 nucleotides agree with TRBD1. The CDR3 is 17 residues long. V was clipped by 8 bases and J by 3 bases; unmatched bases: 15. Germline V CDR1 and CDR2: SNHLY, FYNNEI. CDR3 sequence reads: CASGIDRGHVPYYGYTF. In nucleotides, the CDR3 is TGTGCCAGCGGGATTGACAGGGGGCACGTACCGTACTATGGCTACACCTTC. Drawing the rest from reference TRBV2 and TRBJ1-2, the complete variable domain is EPEVTQTPSHQVTQMGQEVILRCVPISNHLYFYWYRQILGQKVEFLVSFYNNEISEKSEIFDDQFSVERPDGSNFTLKIRSTKLEDSAMYFCASGIDRGHVPYYGYTFGSGTRLTVV.

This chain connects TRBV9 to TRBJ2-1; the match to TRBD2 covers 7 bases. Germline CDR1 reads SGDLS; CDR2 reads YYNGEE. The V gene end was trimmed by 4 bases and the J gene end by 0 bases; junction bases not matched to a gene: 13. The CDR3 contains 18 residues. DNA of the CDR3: TGTGCCAGCAGCCCGAGGGGACTACCTCCAAGCTCCTACAATGAGCAGTTCTTC. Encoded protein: CASSPRGLPPSSYNEQFF. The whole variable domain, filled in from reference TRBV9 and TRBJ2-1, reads DSGVTQTPKHLITATGQRVTLRCSPRSGDLSVYWYQQSLDQGLQFLIQYYNGEERAKGNILERFSAQQFPDLHSELNLSSLELGDSALYFCASSPRGLPPSSYNEQFFGPGTRLTVL.

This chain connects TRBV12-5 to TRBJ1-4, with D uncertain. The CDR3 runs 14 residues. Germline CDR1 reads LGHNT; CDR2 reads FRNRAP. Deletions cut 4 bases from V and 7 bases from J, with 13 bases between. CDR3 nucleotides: TGTGCTAGTGGTTATACCGGAGGGTTTGAAAAACTGTTTTTT. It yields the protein CASGYTGGFEKLFF.

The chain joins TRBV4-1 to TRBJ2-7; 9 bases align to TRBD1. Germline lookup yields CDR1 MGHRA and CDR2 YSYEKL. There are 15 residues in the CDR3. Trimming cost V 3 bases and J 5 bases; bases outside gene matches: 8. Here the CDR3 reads CASSQESGTGNEQYF. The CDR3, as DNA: TGCGCCAGCAGCCAGGAAAGCGGGACAGGGAACGAGCAGTACTTC.